The 12 T cell receptor beta chains below come from one sample, sequenced in a study of blood T cell repertoires in COVID-19. Clones were read by immunoSEQ multiplex PCR, and TCRdb kept only the in-frame ones, dropping some. The table lists 150,000 to 250,000 clones, roughly 80% of them singletons. The sample comprised peripheral blood. Source of these receptors: a woman aged 35 to 49 with COVID-19, enrolled during active disease.

This clone was observed a single time. V and J are TRBV2 and TRBJ2-3; no clear D gene. The V and J ends lost 6 bases and 1 base respectively, with 8 bases between them. Germline V lookup: CDR1 SNHLY, CDR2 FYNNEI. The CDR3 consists of 13 residues. The CDR3 spells CASSTKGTDTQYF. The CDR3 nucleotides are TGTGCCAGCAGCACTAAGGGCACAGATACGCAGTATTTT.

The chain joins TRBV18 to TRBJ2-1; 10 bases match TRBD1. Germline V CDR1 and CDR2: KGHSH, LQKENI. The CDR3 is 15 amino acids. V was pared by 4 bases and J by 2 bases, with 2 bases of the junction left unmatched. The CDR3 nucleotides read TGTGCCAGCTCACGGGGGACAGGGGCCTACAATGAGCAGTTCTTC. It encodes CASSRGTGAYNEQFF.

This chain joins TRBV3-1 (or the pseudogene TRBV3-2) and TRBJ2-6, with 8 positions matching TRBD2. The length of the CDR3 is 16 residues. Germline lookup yields CDR1 LGHDT and CDR2 YNNKEL (reference sequence). J was trimmed by 2 bases and V by 5 bases; bases with no gene match: 5. The CDR3 sequence is CASSSGTSPGANVLTF. DNA of the CDR3: TGTGCCAGCAGCTCTGGGACTAGTCCTGGGGCCAACGTCCTGACTTTC.

In its sample, this clone was seen a few times. In nucleotides, the CDR3 is TGTGCCAGCAGCCAAGGTCGGGACAGGGTTAATTCACCCCTCCACTTT. Translated: CASSQGRDRVNSPLHF. This sequence joins TRBV3-1 (or the pseudogene TRBV3-2) and TRBJ1-6, with TRBD1 matching 9 bases. The CDR3 runs 16 residues. Germline loops: CDR1 LGHDT, CDR2 YNNKEL (reference sequence). The junction had 4 bases not matched to a gene; V was cut back by 1 base and J by 6 bases.

This clone was detected a few times. The V and J genes are TRBV29-1 and TRBJ1-2, with a weak D call TRBD1 (5 bases). This CDR3 has 14 amino acids. CDR1 SQVTM and CDR2 ANQGSEA come from the germline V gene. V was shortened by 4 bases and J by 7 bases, with 19 bases between the two germline ends. DNA for the CDR3: TGCAGCGTTGGGGGAGGGGCGGGGCAAGGTGGCTACACCTTC. This encodes CSVGGGAGQGGYTF.

The chain has TRBV10-3 and TRBJ2-1, with a tentative D call TRBD2 (5 bases). With 10 bases removed from V and 0 bases from J, the gap between germline ends came to 13 bases. Germline CDR1 and CDR2: ENHRY and SYGVKD. The CDR3 is 14 residues long. As DNA, the CDR3 is TGTGCCACAAGAAACGACTACTCCTACAATGAGCAGTTCTTC. Protein sequence: CATRNDYSYNEQFF.

This rearrangement joins TRBV6-2 or TRBV6-3 to TRBJ1-2; D remains ambiguous. The V gene lost 3 bases and the J gene lost 6 bases, with 20 bases spanning the gap. CDR1 and CDR2 (germline): MNHEY, SVGEGT. The CDR3 runs 16 residues. CDR3 coding DNA: TGTGCCAGCAGTTATCAGTCTAGGCCGGGTTTCAATGGCTACACCTTC. Its protein product is CASSYQSRPGFNGYTF.

V gene TRBV6-5 combines with J gene TRBJ1-2; D is uncertain. Germline V gene sequence: CDR1 MNHEY, CDR2 SVGAGI. This CDR3 comprises 13 residues. V lost 7 bases, J lost 8 bases, and 17 bases lay in between. CDR3 nucleotide sequence: TGTGCCAGCACCCGAGGGATGGTTGGAGGCTACACCTTC. Translating it yields CASTRGMVGGYTF.

The V call is TRBV30, the J call TRBJ2-3, with 8 bases lining up with TRBD2. The CDR3 length is 14 residues. J lost 8 bases, V lost 4 bases, and 11 bases had no gene match. From germline, CDR1 is GTSNPN and CDR2 SVGIG (reference sequence). CDR3 sequence: CAWNRGGPGGTQYF. The CDR3 DNA follows: TGTGCCTGGAATCGCGGGGGGCCAGGTGGTACGCAGTATTTT.

This chain links TRBV4-1 with TRBJ2-7, with 9 bases identical to TRBD2. The CDR3 is 16 amino acids. Germline V lookup: CDR1 MGHRA, CDR2 YSYEKL. Unmatched junction bases numbered 7, after V lost 1 base and J lost 3 bases. CDR3 in amino acids: CASSQGVSGGNYEQYF. CDR3 coding DNA: TGCGCCAGCAGCCAAGGTGTGAGCGGGGGGAACTACGAGCAGTACTTC.

The chain is built from TRBV29-1 and TRBJ2-7; TRBD2 agrees at 10 bases. Germline V gene data show CDR1 as SQVTM and CDR2 as ANQGSEA. The V gene end was trimmed by 3 bases and the J gene end by 6 bases; junction bases not matched to a gene: 5. There are 13 residues in the CDR3. CDR3 in amino acids: CSVDLTSGSEQYF. DNA of the CDR3: TGCAGCGTTGATTTGACTAGCGGGTCCGAGCAGTACTTC.

This chain joins TRBV6-6 and TRBJ2-2; D is uncertain. The germline gives CDR1 MNHNY, CDR2 SVGAGI (reference sequence). This CDR3 spans 15 amino acids. V gave up 2 bases and J gave up 0 bases, with 7 bases separating them. This CDR3 is CASSYMAANTGELFF. The CDR3 DNA reads as TGTGCCAGCAGTTACATGGCAGCGAACACCGGGGAGCTGTTTTTT.